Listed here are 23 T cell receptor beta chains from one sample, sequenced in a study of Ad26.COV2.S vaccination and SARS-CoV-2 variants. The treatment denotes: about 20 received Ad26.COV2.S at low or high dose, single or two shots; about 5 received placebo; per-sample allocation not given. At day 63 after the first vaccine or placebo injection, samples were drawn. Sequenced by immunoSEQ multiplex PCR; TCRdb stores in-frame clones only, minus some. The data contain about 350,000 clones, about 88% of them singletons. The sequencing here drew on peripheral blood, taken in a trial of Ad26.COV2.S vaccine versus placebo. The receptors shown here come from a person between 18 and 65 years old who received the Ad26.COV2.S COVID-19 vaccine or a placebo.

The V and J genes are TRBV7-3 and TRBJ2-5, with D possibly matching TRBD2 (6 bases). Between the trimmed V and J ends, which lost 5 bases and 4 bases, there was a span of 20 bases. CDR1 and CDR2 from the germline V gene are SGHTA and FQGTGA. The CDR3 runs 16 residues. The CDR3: CASSMIPSARGETQYF. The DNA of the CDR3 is TGTGCCAGCAGCATGATACCTAGCGCGAGGGGAGAGACCCAGTACTTC.

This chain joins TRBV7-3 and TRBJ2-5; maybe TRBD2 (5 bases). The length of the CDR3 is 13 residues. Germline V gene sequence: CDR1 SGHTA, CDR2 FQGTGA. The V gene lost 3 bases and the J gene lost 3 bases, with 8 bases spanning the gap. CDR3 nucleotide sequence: TGTGCCAGCAGCTTTGTGGGAGAAGAGACCCAGTACTTC. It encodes CASSFVGEETQYF.

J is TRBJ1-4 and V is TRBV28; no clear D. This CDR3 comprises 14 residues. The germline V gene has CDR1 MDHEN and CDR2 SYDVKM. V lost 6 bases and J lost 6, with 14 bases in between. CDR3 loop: CASSVGGVDEKLFF. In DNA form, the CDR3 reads TGTGCCAGCAGCGTTGGTGGGGTAGATGAAAAACTGTTTTTT.

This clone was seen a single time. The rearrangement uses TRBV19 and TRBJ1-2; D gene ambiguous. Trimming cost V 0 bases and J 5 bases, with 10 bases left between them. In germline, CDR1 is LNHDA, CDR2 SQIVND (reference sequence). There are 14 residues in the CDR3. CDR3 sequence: CASSIEVNRYGYTF. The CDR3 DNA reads TGTGCCAGTAGTATAGAAGTGAATCGTTATGGCTACACCTTC. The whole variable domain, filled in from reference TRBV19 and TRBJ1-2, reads DGGITQSPKYLFRKEGQNVTLSCEQNLNHDAMYWYRQDPGQGLRLIYYSQIVNDFQKGDIAEGYSVSREKKESFPLTVTSAQKNPTAFYLCASSIEVNRYGYTFGSGTRLTVV.

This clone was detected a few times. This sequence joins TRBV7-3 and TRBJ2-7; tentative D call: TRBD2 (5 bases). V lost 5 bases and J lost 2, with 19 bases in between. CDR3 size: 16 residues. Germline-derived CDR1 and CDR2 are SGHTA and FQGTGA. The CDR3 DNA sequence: TGTGCCAGCAGCAGCTCCGGCGGGCACGGCCCCTACGAGCAGTACTTC. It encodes CASSSSGGHGPYEQYF.

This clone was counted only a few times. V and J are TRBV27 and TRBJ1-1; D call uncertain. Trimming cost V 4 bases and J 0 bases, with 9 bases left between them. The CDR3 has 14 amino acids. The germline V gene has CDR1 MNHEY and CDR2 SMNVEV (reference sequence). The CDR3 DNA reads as TGTGCCAGCAGTTCCTTGGGCCTGAACACTGAAGCTTTCTTT. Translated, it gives CASSSLGLNTEAFF.

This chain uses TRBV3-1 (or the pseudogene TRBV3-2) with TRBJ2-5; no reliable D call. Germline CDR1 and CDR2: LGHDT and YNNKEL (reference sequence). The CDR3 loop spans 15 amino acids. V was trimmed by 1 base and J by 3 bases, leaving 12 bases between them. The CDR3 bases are TGTGCCAGCAGCCAAGGGGCGTGGGAAAAAGAGACCCAGTACTTC. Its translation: CASSQGAWEKETQYF.

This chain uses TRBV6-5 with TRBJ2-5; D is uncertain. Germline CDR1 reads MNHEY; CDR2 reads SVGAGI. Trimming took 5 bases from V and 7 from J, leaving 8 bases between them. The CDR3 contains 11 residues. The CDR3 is CASSLRSTQYF. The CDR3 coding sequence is TGTGCCAGCAGTCTCCGGTCGACCCAGTACTTC.

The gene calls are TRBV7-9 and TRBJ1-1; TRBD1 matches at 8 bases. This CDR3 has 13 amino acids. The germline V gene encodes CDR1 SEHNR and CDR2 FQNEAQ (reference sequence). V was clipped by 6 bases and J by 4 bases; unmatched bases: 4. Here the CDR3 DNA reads TGTGCCAGCAGGTCAACAGGGGGCACTGAAGCTTTCTTT. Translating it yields CASRSTGGTEAFF.

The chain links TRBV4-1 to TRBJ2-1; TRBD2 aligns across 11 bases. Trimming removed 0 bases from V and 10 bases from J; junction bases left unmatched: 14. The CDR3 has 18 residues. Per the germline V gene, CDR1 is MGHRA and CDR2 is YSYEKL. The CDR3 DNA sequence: TGCGCCAGCAGCCAAGATCGCCTAGGGCTAGCGGGGGGAAGGGAGCAGTTCTTC. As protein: CASSQDRLGLAGGREQFF.

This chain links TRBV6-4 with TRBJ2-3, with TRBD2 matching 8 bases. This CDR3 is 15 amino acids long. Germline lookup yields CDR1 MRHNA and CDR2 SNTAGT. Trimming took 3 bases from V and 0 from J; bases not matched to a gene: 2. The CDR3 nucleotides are TGTGCCAGCAGTGAAAGCGGGGGTAGCACAGATACGCAGTATTTT. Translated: CASSESGGSTDTQYF.

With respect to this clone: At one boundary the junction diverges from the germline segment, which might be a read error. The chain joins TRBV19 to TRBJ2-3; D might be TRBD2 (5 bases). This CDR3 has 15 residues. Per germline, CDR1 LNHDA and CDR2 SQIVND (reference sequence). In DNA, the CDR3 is TGTGCCAGTAGCCCGAGGTATGGGAGCAGAGATACGCAGTATTTT. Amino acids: CASSPRYGSRDTQYF.

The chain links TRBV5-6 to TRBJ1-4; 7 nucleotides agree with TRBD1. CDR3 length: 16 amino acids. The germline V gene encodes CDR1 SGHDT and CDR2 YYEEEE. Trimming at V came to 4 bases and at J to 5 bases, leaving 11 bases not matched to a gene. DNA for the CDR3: TGTGCCAGCAGCGAAAAAAAACAGGGGATGAATGAAAAACTGTTTTTT. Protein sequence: CASSEKKQGMNEKLFF.

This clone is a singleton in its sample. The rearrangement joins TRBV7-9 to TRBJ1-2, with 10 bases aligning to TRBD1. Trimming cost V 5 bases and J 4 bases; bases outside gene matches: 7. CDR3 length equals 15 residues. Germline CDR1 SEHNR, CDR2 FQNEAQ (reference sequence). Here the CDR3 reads CASSPPGTGAYGYTF. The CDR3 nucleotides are TGTGCCAGCAGCCCCCCCGGGACAGGGGCCTATGGCTACACCTTC.

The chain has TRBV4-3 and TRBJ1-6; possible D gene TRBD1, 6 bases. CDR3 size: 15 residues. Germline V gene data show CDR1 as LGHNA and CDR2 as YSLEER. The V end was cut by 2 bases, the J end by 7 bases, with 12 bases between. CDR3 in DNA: TGCGCCAGCAGCCAATTGGACAGCGCCAATTCACCCCTCCACTTT. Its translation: CASSQLDSANSPLHF.

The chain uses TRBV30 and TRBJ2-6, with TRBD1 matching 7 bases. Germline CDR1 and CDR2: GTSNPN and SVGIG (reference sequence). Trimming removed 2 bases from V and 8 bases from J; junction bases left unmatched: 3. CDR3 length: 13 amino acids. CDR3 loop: CAWSQTGSNVLTF. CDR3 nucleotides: TGTGCCTGGAGTCAGACAGGGTCCAACGTCCTGACTTTC.

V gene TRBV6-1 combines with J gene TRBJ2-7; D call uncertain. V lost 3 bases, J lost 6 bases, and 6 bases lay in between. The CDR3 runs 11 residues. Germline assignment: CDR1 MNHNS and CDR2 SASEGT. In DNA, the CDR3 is TGTGCCAGCAGTGAGGTGACCGAGCAGTACTTC. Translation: CASSEVTEQYF.

CDR3 DNA: TGTGCCAGCAGCGTGGTATTCCACGGTGAGCAGTTCTTC. Its translation is CASSVVFHGEQFF. This sequence joins TRBV9 and TRBJ2-1; no reliable D call. The V gene's germline CDR1 is SGDLS and CDR2 YYNGEE. The CDR3 is made up of 13 amino acids. V was pared by 2 bases and J by 9 bases, with 12 bases between.

CDR3 in DNA: TGCGCCAGCAGCCAAGCTGGGGGGCGAAATCAGCCCCAGCATTTT. Residues: CASSQAGGRNQPQHF. The V call is TRBV4-1, the J call TRBJ1-5, with D possibly being TRBD1 (6 bases). Deletions cut 1 base from V and 4 bases from J, with 11 bases between. The CDR3 covers 15 residues. Germline V gene data show CDR1 as MGHRA and CDR2 as YSYEKL.

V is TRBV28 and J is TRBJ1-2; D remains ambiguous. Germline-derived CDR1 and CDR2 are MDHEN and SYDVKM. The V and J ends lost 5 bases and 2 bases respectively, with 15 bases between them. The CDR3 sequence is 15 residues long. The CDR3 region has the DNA TGTGCCAGCAGTCCTTTGGTTGGAGGGAACTATGGCTACACCTTC. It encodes CASSPLVGGNYGYTF.

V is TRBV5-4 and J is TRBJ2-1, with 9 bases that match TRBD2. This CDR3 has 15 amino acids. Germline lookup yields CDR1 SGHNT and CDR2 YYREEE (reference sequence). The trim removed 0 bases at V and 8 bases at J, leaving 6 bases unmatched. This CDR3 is CASSLEGGGVYEQFF. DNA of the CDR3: TGTGCCAGCAGCTTGGAGGGCGGGGGGGTCTATGAGCAGTTCTTC.

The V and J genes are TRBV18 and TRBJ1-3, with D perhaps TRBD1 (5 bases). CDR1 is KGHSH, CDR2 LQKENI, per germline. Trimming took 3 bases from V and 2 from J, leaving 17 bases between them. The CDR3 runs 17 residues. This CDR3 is CASSPNRPGATGNTIYF. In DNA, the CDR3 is TGTGCCAGCTCACCTAACAGGCCCGGCGCTACTGGAAACACCATATATTTT.

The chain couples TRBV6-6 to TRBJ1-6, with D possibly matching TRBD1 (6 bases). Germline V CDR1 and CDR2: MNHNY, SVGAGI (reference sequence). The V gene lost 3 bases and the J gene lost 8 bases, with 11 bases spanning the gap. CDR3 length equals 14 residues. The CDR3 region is CASSYSGADSPLHF. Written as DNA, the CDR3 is TGTGCCAGCAGTTATTCGGGGGCTGATTCACCCCTCCACTTT.